This TCR beta chain is from a study of cytomegalovirus exposure and HLA in healthy donors. The donors were members of the validation cohort, which comprised 120 subjects and was separate from the first cohort of several hundred subjects. Method: immunoSEQ multiplex PCR; TCRdb's copy keeps in-frame clones and lacks some. The repertoire holds 99,000 or so clones, more than 85% seen once, with approximately 4% in the top ten. Germline CDR1 DFQATT, CDR2 SNEGSKA (reference sequence). With 8 bases clipped from V and 7 bases from J, the junction kept 7 bases outside the gene matches. The CDR3 consists of 11 residues.

The rearrangement links TRBV20-1 to TRBJ1-1, with TRBD1 identical over 7 bases. The source material was PBMCs. The receptor comes from a woman aged 18-29 years in good health and CMV-seropositive. CDR3 protein: CSILGQHEAFF. The CDR3 DNA is TGCAGTATTCTGGGACAGCATGAAGCTTTCTTT.